One TCR beta chain is described in this entry. The antigen is not known. A read error may explain this, as a much larger clone is one base away. CDR3 regions were amplified by Arm-PCR using iRepertoire HTBI primers to build TCR beta libraries. TCRdb recomputed calls from the multiplex PCR reads with MiXCR, one row per CDR3 protein. The sample carries fewer than 550,000 distinct CDR3 sequences, roughly 16% recorded once. Germline V CDR1 and CDR2: LGHDT, YNNKEL (reference sequence). The CDR3 has 16 residues. Germline trimming cut 10 bases from V and 0 bases from J; bases unmatched to any gene: 8. The data were obtained in a study of regulatory T cells in long-lasting Graves disease. The time point denotes: newly diagnosed GD, antithyroid drugs for less than 3 months. PBMC RNA served as the TCR library source. An endocrinology department in Xi'an, China, supplied the patients. Study-level results: Persistent Graves' patients showed reduced TCR diversity versus newly diagnosed patients. Those with persistent disease had in common more public clonotypes (more than 2,500) than new patients (roughly 1,000).

This sample also appeared in a second study, on T cells in Graves' hyperthyroidism and ophthalmopathy.

The sample in question was peripheral blood mononuclear cells (PBMCs), obtained at new diagnosis, from a patient treated with antithyroid drugs. This clonotype was sampled from a woman aged 35-65 years with Graves disease. The rearrangement uses TRBV3-1 and TRBJ2-3; 12 nucleotides match TRBD2. CDR3: CANSTSGGTSTDTQYF. The CDR3 nucleotides are TGTGCCAACAGTACTAGCGGGGGGACCAGCACAGATACGCAGTATTTT.